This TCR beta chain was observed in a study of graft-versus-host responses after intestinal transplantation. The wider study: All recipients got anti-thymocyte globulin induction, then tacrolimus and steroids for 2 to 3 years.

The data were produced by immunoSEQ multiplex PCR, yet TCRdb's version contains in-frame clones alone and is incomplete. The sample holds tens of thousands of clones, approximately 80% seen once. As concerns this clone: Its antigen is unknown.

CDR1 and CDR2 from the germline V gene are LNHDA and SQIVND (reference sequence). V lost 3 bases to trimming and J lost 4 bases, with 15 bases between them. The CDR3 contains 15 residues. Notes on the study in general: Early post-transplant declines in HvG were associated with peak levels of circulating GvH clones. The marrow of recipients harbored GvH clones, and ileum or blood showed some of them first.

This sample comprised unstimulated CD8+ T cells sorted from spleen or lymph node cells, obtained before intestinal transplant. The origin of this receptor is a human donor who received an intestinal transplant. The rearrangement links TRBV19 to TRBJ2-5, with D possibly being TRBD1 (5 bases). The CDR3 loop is CASSILGRVGETQYF. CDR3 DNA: TGTGCCAGTAGTATTTTAGGCAGGGTAGGAGAGACCCAGTACTTC.